The next 7 T cell receptor beta chains were all read from a single sample in a study of blood T cell repertoires in COVID-19. The table came from immunoSEQ multiplex PCR; TCRdb's copy has only in-frame clones and leaves some out. The sample has some 240,000 clones, about 84% seen once. Sequencing was done on a sample of peripheral blood. These receptors originate from a human donor in a cohort sampled during active COVID-19.

The chain employs TRBV4-3 and TRBJ2-4; the match to TRBD1 covers 7 bases. V lost 4 bases and J lost 3; bases outside the gene matches: 9. In germline, CDR1 is LGHNA, CDR2 YSLEER. The CDR3 spans 16 residues. The DNA of the CDR3 is TGCGCCAGCAGCCCAACCCTACAGGGGAGCAAAAACATTCAGTACTTC. Its translation: CASSPTLQGSKNIQYF.

This sequence joins TRBV28 and TRBJ2-5; D is perhaps TRBD1 (6 bases). CDR1 and CDR2 from the germline V gene are MDHEN and SYDVKM. V was cut by 10 bases and J by 0 bases, with 18 bases left in between. The CDR3 extends over 15 amino acids. CDR3 sequence: CATFSQGRNQETQYF. CDR3 DNA sequence: TGTGCCACGTTTTCACAGGGTAGAAACCAAGAGACCCAGTACTTC. Filled out from reference TRBV28 and TRBJ2-5, the complete variable domain reads DVKVTQSSRYLVKRTGEKVFLECVQDMDHENMFWYRQDPGLGLRLIYFSYDVKMKEKGDIPEGYSVSREKKERFSLILESASTNQTSMYLCATFSQGRNQETQYFGPGTRLLVL.

The chain carries TRBV7-2 and TRBJ1-6; no clear D. The V and J ends lost 5 bases and 4 bases respectively, with 6 bases between them. The germline CDR1 and CDR2 sequences are SGHTA and FQGNSA. This CDR3 is built from 13 residues. The chain's CDR3 is CASSPGYNSPLHF. DNA of the CDR3: TGTGCCAGCAGCCCGGGATATAATTCACCCCTCCACTTT.

This chain links TRBV21-1 with TRBJ1-2; the D call of TRBD1 is as the table states it, not checked on the DNA. TRBV21-1 corresponds to a pseudogene. The length of the CDR3 is 18 residues. DNA for the CDR3: TGTGCCAGCAGCAAATGGACAGGGGGCGGATTCCCCTACTATGGCTACACCTTC. Residues: CASSKWTGGGFPYYGYTF.

The chain couples TRBV28 to TRBJ2-7; 9 bases match TRBD2. The CDR3 spans 15 residues. After removal of 6 bases from V and 2 bases from J, the junction contained 8 bases not matched to a gene. Germline lookup yields CDR1 MDHEN and CDR2 SYDVKM. CDR3 nucleotide sequence: TGTGCCAGCAGGGGAGCGGGGGGAGAGACCTACGAGCAGTACTTC. Translated, it gives CASRGAGGETYEQYF.

This sequence joins TRBV5-1 and TRBJ1-1; D gene uncertain. V was shortened by 3 bases and J by 6 bases, with 12 bases between the two germline ends. This CDR3 contains 13 residues. Per the germline V gene, CDR1 is SGHRS and CDR2 is YFSETQ. The CDR3 DNA reads as TGCGCCAGCAGCTCGGACTGGATCGCTGAAGCTTTCTTT. Translated, it gives CASSSDWIAEAFF.

The J gene is TRBJ1-1, the V gene TRBV5-8; D unclear. The germline V gene encodes CDR1 SGHTS and CDR2 YDEGEE. This CDR3 has 15 amino acids. V gave up 2 bases and J gave up 1 base, with 12 bases separating them. CDR3 bases: TGTGCCAGCAGCTTTACCGGGATTTCGAACACTGAAGCTTTCTTT. Encoded protein: CASSFTGISNTEAFF.